Each of the 21 T cell receptor beta chains below was sequenced from the same sample in a study of blood T cell repertoires in COVID-19. TCRdb's copy holds only in-frame clones and misses some; the assay was immunoSEQ multiplex PCR. This table has 72,000 or so clones, around 85% appearing once. Source material: peripheral blood. These receptors were obtained from a woman of 80 years or more with active or convalescent COVID-19.

The gene calls are TRBV29-1 and TRBJ2-5; TRBD2 aligns across 12 bases. Germline V CDR1 and CDR2: SQVTM, ANQGSEA. The CDR3 runs 17 residues. Unmatched junction bases numbered 13, after V lost 4 bases and J lost 4 bases. CDR3 amino acids: CSVGRSPSGGAAETQYF. CDR3 DNA: TGCAGCGTTGGGCGGAGCCCTAGCGGGGGGGCCGCAGAGACCCAGTACTTC.

CDR3 DNA sequence: TGTGCCAGCAGCGTAGGGCCAATCACAGATACGCAGTATTTT. Protein sequence: CASSVGPITDTQYF. The rearrangement links TRBV9 to TRBJ2-3; D not resolved. Germline V gene lookup returns CDR1 SGDLS and CDR2 YYNGEE. The ends were cut back, 0 bases at V and 2 bases at J, with 7 bases in the middle. The CDR3 has 14 residues. Looking up the rest from reference TRBV9 and TRBJ2-3 gives the full variable domain: DSGVTQTPKHLITATGQRVTLRCSPRSGDLSVYWYQQSLDQGLQFLIQYYNGEERAKGNILERFSAQQFPDLHSELNLSSLELGDSALYFCASSVGPITDTQYFGPGTRLTVL.

This sequence joins TRBV18 and TRBJ1-5; tentative D call: TRBD1 (5 bases). Deletions cut 1 base from V and 5 bases from J, with 15 bases between. The CDR3 length is 16 residues. From germline, CDR1 is KGHSH and CDR2 LQKENI. The CDR3 region is CASSPLPGQSDQPQHF. CDR3 sequence (DNA): TGTGCCAGCTCACCACTCCCCGGACAATCGGATCAGCCCCAGCATTTT.

The chain combines TRBV5-6 with TRBJ2-7; 8 bases are a match to TRBD1. Germline V gene data show CDR1 as SGHDT and CDR2 as YYEEEE. J gave up 6 bases and V 4 bases, and 9 bases lay outside the gene matches. The CDR3 covers 14 residues. Written as DNA, the CDR3 is TGTGCCAGCAGCCTCCGGACAGGGATCGGCGAGCAGTACTTC. It codes for CASSLRTGIGEQYF.

The chain combines TRBV7-2 with TRBJ2-3; 9 nucleotides line up with TRBD2. This CDR3 is built from 17 residues. With V trimmed by 5 bases and J by 2 bases, 11 bases remained unmatched. Per the germline V gene, CDR1 is SGHTA and CDR2 is FQGNSA. In DNA, the CDR3 is TGTGCCAGCAGCCCCGCGGGGGGGCCTCCAACCACAGATACGCAGTATTTT. It translates to CASSPAGGPPTTDTQYF.

The rearrangement joins TRBV28 to TRBJ1-2, with D possibly TRBD1 on 6 matching bases. The germline V gene encodes CDR1 MDHEN and CDR2 SYDVKM. This CDR3 contains 15 residues. Trimming left V 5 bases short and J 4 bases short, with 17 bases between. The CDR3 bases are TGTGCCAGCAGTACCAGGGGTGTTAGGCTCTATGGCTACACCTTC. Amino acids: CASSTRGVRLYGYTF.

The CDR3 coding sequence is TGCGCCAGCAGCACAACCCGGGACAGATCACCCCTCCACTTT. Translation: CASSTTRDRSPLHF. The chain joins TRBV5-1 to TRBJ1-6; 7 bases align to TRBD1. With 4 bases clipped from V and 10 bases from J, the junction kept 8 bases outside the gene matches. This CDR3 is built from 14 residues. Per germline, CDR1 SGHRS and CDR2 YFSETQ.

The V call is TRBV7-2, the J call TRBJ2-7; 7 nucleotides line up with TRBD2. V lost 3 bases, J lost 5 bases, and 10 bases stayed unmatched. Germline CDR1 and CDR2: SGHTA and FQGNSA. This CDR3 has 15 residues. The CDR3 is CASSLTDTAGDEQYF. Here the CDR3 DNA reads TGTGCCAGCAGCTTGACCGACACCGCGGGGGACGAGCAGTACTTC.

V gene TRBV7-2 combines with J gene TRBJ2-3; 7 bases fit TRBD2. The CDR3 runs 14 residues. The V gene end was trimmed by 1 base and the J gene end by 6 bases; junction bases not matched to a gene: 4. The V gene's germline CDR1 is SGHTA and CDR2 FQGNSA. DNA for the CDR3: TGTGCCAGCAGCTTAGGGGGAGGGATCGATACGCAGTATTTT. Amino acid sequence: CASSLGGGIDTQYF. The full variable domain, in which reference TRBV7-2 and TRBJ2-3 provide the parts outside the CDR3, is GAGVSQSPSNKVTEKGKDVELRCDPISGHTALYWYRQSLGQGLEFLIYFQGNSAPDKSGLPSDRFSAERTGGSVSTLTIQRTQQEDSAVYLCASSLGGGIDTQYFGPGTRLTVL.

This clone came up once. The V gene is TRBV4-3, the J gene TRBJ2-3; 12 positions agree with TRBD2. Unmatched junction bases numbered 3, after V lost 1 base and J lost 4 bases. CDR1 LGHNA and CDR2 YSLEER come from the germline V gene. The CDR3 runs 16 residues. CDR3 in amino acids: CASSQGRTSGADTQYF. Written as DNA, the CDR3 is TGCGCCAGCAGCCAAGGCAGGACTAGCGGGGCAGATACGCAGTATTTT.

The chain carries TRBV10-3 and TRBJ1-5; D is perhaps TRBD1 (6 bases). Trimming pared 6 bases from V and 3 bases from J, leaving 9 bases between. Germline CDR1 is ENHRY and CDR2 is SYGVKD. This CDR3 comprises 13 residues. The CDR3 DNA follows: TGTGCCATCAGCCAGGGGTACAATCAGCCCCAGCATTTT. Translation: CAISQGYNQPQHF.

V is TRBV20-1 and J is TRBJ1-1, with TRBD1 matching over 8 bases. V was pared by 3 bases and J by 1 base, with 4 bases of the junction left unmatched. CDR3 size: 14 residues. Per germline, CDR1 DFQATT and CDR2 SNEGSKA (reference sequence). CDR3 bases: TGCAGTGCTAGTAAGGGACAGGCGAACACTGAAGCTTTCTTT. Translation gives CSASKGQANTEAFF.

V gene TRBV7-2 combines with J gene TRBJ2-2; no clear D gene. This CDR3 region has 15 residues. Germline loops: CDR1 SGHTA, CDR2 FQGNSA. The V end was cut by 2 bases, the J end by 1 base, with 8 bases between. The CDR3 sequence: CASSLWALNTGELFF. The DNA of the CDR3 is TGTGCCAGCAGCTTATGGGCATTGAACACCGGGGAGCTGTTTTTT.

J is TRBJ2-1 and V is TRBV7-9; 10 bases line up with TRBD1. The ends lost 6 bases at V and 9 bases at J; junction bases unmatched: 11. The CDR3 has 15 amino acids. Germline V gives CDR1 SEHNR, CDR2 FQNEAQ (reference sequence). CDR3 amino acids: CASRHPGTGAGEQFF. DNA for the CDR3: TGTGCCAGCAGGCACCCGGGGACAGGGGCGGGTGAGCAGTTCTTC.

The V and J genes are TRBV2 and TRBJ1-2, with D maybe TRBD1 (5 bases). Germline V gene sequence: CDR1 SNHLY, CDR2 FYNNEI. The CDR3 extends over 16 amino acids. Trimming pared 6 bases from V and 0 bases from J, leaving 17 bases between. For the CDR3, the DNA is TGTGCCAGCAGGATGACAGAGATAATCTCTAACTATGGCTACACCTTC. Translated: CASRMTEIISNYGYTF.

V is TRBV7-9 and J is TRBJ1-4, with TRBD1 identical over 8 bases. The germline CDR1 and CDR2 sequences are SEHNR and FQNEAQ (reference sequence). With 4 bases clipped from V and 7 bases from J, the junction kept 11 bases outside the gene matches. There are 16 residues in the CDR3. CDR3 region: CASSSGQGLVSEKLFF. CDR3 coding DNA: TGTGCCAGCAGCTCCGGACAGGGTTTAGTGAGTGAAAAACTGTTTTTT.

V usage is TRBV18 and J usage is TRBJ2-4; 16 bases are a match to TRBD2. CDR1 and CDR2 from the germline V gene are KGHSH and LQKENI. This CDR3 is built from 19 residues. Unmatched junction bases numbered 2, after V lost 0 bases and J lost 0 bases. CDR3 sequence: CASSPPGLAGGLAKNIQYF. As DNA, the CDR3 is TGTGCCAGCTCACCACCGGGACTAGCGGGGGGGCTAGCCAAAAACATTCAGTACTTC.

This clone has a single count. The chain uses TRBV19 and TRBJ1-2; a weak D match, TRBD1 (6 bases). CDR3 length equals 16 residues. Germline-derived CDR1 and CDR2 are LNHDA and SQIVND (reference sequence). V lost 3 bases to trimming and J lost 6 bases, with 20 bases between them. The CDR3 bases are TGTGCCAGTAGTATTAGGACAGCTTCAGACGGTCATGGCTACACCTTC. Amino acids: CASSIRTASDGHGYTF.

Turning to this clone: The limits of the CDR3 on the DNA are not certain, so only TCRdb's listed CDR3 is given. The chain has TRBV12-2 and TRBJ1-2; TRBD1 reflects the table's D call only, with no check against the DNA. TRBV12-2 is given as a pseudogene. A total of 16 residues make up the CDR3, ends included. The CDR3 is CASRFATGTGNYGYTF.

This chain connects TRBV10-1 to TRBJ1-6; maybe TRBD1 (5 bases). V gave up 7 bases and J gave up 0 bases, with 22 bases separating them. Germline CDR1 and CDR2: WNHNN and SYGVQD (reference sequence). The CDR3 runs 19 residues. CDR3 sequence: CASKVAAGTARSYNSPLHF. The CDR3 DNA follows: TGCGCCAGCAAGGTCGCAGCCGGGACTGCCCGCTCCTATAATTCACCCCTCCACTTT.

The V gene is TRBV4-3, the J gene TRBJ2-5; TRBD1 aligns across 8 bases. There are 17 residues in the CDR3. Germline V gene sequence: CDR1 LGHNA, CDR2 YSLEER. The V and J ends lost 0 bases and 2 bases, in that order; junction bases with no gene match: 8. The CDR3 region is CASSQDATGGFQETQYF. CDR3 DNA: TGCGCCAGCAGCCAAGATGCTACAGGGGGATTTCAAGAGACCCAGTACTTC.